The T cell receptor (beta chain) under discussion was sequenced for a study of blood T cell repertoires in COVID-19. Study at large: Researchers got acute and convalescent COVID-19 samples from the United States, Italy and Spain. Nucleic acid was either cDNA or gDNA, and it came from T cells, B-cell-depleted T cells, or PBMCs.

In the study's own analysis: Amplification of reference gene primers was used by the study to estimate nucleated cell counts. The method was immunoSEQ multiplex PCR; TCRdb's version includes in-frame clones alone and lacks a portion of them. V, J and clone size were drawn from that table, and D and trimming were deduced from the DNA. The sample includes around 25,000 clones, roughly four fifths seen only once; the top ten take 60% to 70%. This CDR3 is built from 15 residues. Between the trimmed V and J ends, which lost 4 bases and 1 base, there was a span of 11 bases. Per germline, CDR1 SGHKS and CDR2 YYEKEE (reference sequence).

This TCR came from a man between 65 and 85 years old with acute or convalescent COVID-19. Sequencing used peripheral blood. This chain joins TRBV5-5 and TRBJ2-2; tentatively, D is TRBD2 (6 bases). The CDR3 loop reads CASSRDSQNTGELFF. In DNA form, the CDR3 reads TGTGCCAGCAGCAGGGACTCCCAGAACACCGGGGAGCTGTTTTTT. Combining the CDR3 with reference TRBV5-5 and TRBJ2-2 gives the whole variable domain DAGVTQSPTHLIKTRGQQVTLRCSPISGHKSVSWYQQVLGQGPQFIFQYYEKEERGRGNFPDRFSARQFPNYSSELNVNALLLGDSALYLCASSRDSQNTGELFFGEGSRLTVL.